These 27 T cell receptor beta chains share one sample of origin, sequenced in a study of vaccination effects on CD4 cells after COVID-19. Profiling relied on immunoSEQ multiplex PCR, and the TCRdb table lists in-frame clones only, not all of them. This table has about 27,000 clones, roughly 85% appearing once. ViraFEST used viral peptide pools to expand antigen-specific CD4+ T cells before sequencing. Isolating CD4+ T cells followed 9 to 10 days of culture. Either the mRNA-1273 or the BNT162b2 vaccine was given to participants as two doses. These receptors have no identified antigens. This specimen was CD4+ T cells from PBMCs cultured with HCoV-NL63 spike peptides, taken after COVID-19 vaccination. The receptor set was obtained from a human donor who received a COVID-19 vaccine. Some clones in this sample may be carry-over from other donors' samples.

The chain carries TRBV12-5 and TRBJ2-1; D is tentatively TRBD1 or TRBD2 (5 bases each). Trimming took off 1 base at V and 4 bases at J, with 17 bases between the two ends. CDR3 length equals 17 residues. Germline loops: CDR1 LGHNT, CDR2 FRNRAP. In nucleotides, the CDR3 is TGTGCTAGTGGTTTGGCCACCGGGACGGTGAAATACAATGAGCAGTTCTTC. Translation gives CASGLATGTVKYNEQFF.

This rearrangement joins TRBV5-8 to TRBJ2-1; 7 nucleotides agree with TRBD1. Germline trimming cut 7 bases from V and 0 bases from J; bases unmatched to any gene: 10. The CDR3 is 16 residues long. Germline lookup yields CDR1 SGHTS and CDR2 YDEGEE. In nucleotides, the CDR3 is TGTGCCAGCCCAGGGGGAGTCTTCATCTCCTACAATGAGCAGTTCTTC. It specifies CASPGGVFISYNEQFF. Full variable domain (rest looked up from reference TRBV5-8 and TRBJ2-1): EAGVTQSPTHLIKTRGQQATLRCSPISGHTSVYWYQQALGLGLQFLLWYDEGEERNRGNFPPRFSGRQFPNYSSELNVNALELEDSALYLCASPGGVFISYNEQFFGPGTRLTVL.

The chain joins TRBV30 to TRBJ1-6; unclear D gene. CDR3 length: 13 amino acids. V lost 5 bases to trimming and J lost 10 bases, with 15 bases between them. Per the germline V gene, CDR1 is GTSNPN and CDR2 is SVGIG (reference sequence). CDR3 sequence: CAWGVSPTSPLHF. In DNA form, the CDR3 reads TGTGCCTGGGGGGTCAGCCCGACATCACCCCTCCACTTT. Using reference TRBV30 and TRBJ1-6 for the parts outside the CDR3, the full variable domain is SQTIHQWPATLVQPVGSPLSLECTVEGTSNPNLYWYRQAAGRGLQLLFYSVGIGQISSEVPQNLSASRPQDRQFILSSKKLLLSDSGFYLCAWGVSPTSPLHFGNGTRLTVT.

This CDR3 reads CASSPLDSGTQETQYF. As DNA, the CDR3 is TGTGCCAGCTCACCTCTCGATTCTGGGACCCAAGAGACCCAGTACTTC. J is TRBJ2-5 and V is TRBV18; either TRBD1 or TRBD2 may supply D (5 bases each). This CDR3 contains 16 residues. Germline CDR1 KGHSH, CDR2 LQKENI. The V gene lost 3 bases and the J gene lost 1 base, with 15 bases spanning the gap.

This clone was detected only once. The chain carries TRBV5-1 and TRBJ2-5, with 9 bases matching TRBD1. This CDR3 has 15 amino acids. The J segment lost 4 bases and the V segment lost 4 bases, leaving 8 bases of the junction unmatched. Per germline, CDR1 SGHRS and CDR2 YFSETQ. The CDR3 is CASSLGQGGGETQYF. The CDR3 DNA reads TGCGCCAGCAGCCTGGGACAGGGCGGGGGAGAGACCCAGTACTTC.

The V and J genes are TRBV19 and TRBJ2-3; D gene ambiguous. There are 12 residues in the CDR3. The germline gives CDR1 LNHDA, CDR2 SQIVND (reference sequence). V was trimmed by 5 bases and J by 9 bases, leaving 12 bases between them. The CDR3 DNA reads as TGTGCCAGTAGTTCAATCGGTGTAACGCAGTATTTT. Translation: CASSSIGVTQYF.

The CDR3 bases are TGTGCCAGCAGGGGGGCCATGGGGGCTTATGGCTACACCTTC. It specifies CASRGAMGAYGYTF. The chain employs TRBV28 and TRBJ1-2; maybe TRBD1 (6 bases). Trimming pared 6 bases from V and 5 bases from J, leaving 16 bases between. Germline loops: CDR1 MDHEN, CDR2 SYDVKM. This CDR3 contains 14 residues.

The CDR3 loop reads CASSKELGDRHYGYTF. The CDR3 coding sequence is TGTGCCAGCAGCAAAGAGCTCGGCGACAGGCACTATGGCTACACCTTC. The V and J genes are TRBV21-1 and TRBJ1-2; the table calls TRBD1, which could not be checked here. TRBV21-1 has pseudogene status. The CDR3 loop spans 16 amino acids.

This chain connects TRBV3-1 (or the pseudogene TRBV3-2) to TRBJ1-4; 7 nucleotides match TRBD1. CDR3 length equals 13 residues. Looked up from germline, CDR1 is LGHDT and CDR2 is YNNKEL (reference sequence). V was pared by 6 bases and J by 7 bases, with 5 bases of the junction left unmatched. CDR3 in DNA: TGTGCCAGCAGTCGACAGGGTGGTGAAAAACTGTTTTTT. This codes for CASSRQGGEKLFF.

The rearrangement joins TRBV6-5 to TRBJ1-2, with TRBD1 identical over 7 bases. The J segment lost 4 bases and the V segment lost 0 bases, leaving 8 bases of the junction unmatched. This CDR3 has 16 amino acids. From germline, CDR1 is MNHEY and CDR2 SVGAGI. The DNA of the CDR3 is TGTGCCAGCAGTTACTCGATAGGGGGCAGATCCTATGGCTACACCTTC. Encoded protein: CASSYSIGGRSYGYTF.

V is TRBV7-8 and J is TRBJ1-5; weak D call: TRBD1 (5 bases). The CDR3 totals 16 residues. Germline V lookup: CDR1 SGHVS, CDR2 FQNEAQ. V shed 7 bases and J shed 0 bases, with 16 bases lying between them. The CDR3 sequence: CASTPSWGYSNQPQHF. Written as DNA, the CDR3 is TGTGCCAGCACCCCAAGTTGGGGGTATAGCAATCAGCCCCAGCATTTT.

The V and J genes are TRBV29-1 and TRBJ1-2; D possibly corresponds to TRBD1 (5 bases). This CDR3 spans 12 amino acids. The V gene's germline CDR1 is SQVTM and CDR2 ANQGSEA. V shed 6 bases and J shed 3 bases, with 11 bases lying between them. This chain's CDR3 is CSVSRGDYGYTF. CDR3 sequence (DNA): TGCAGCGTCTCCCGGGGGGACTATGGCTACACCTTC.

This clone was seen more than once but under ten times. The chain employs TRBV11-2 and TRBJ1-6; D gene unclear. Trimming cost V 1 base and J 9 bases, with 13 bases left between them. Germline V gene sequence: CDR1 SGHAT, CDR2 FQNNGV. This CDR3 has 15 residues. CDR3 protein: CASSLVRGSVSPLHF. The DNA for the CDR3 is TGTGCCAGCAGCTTAGTAAGAGGGTCAGTTTCACCCCTCCACTTT.

A single count supports this clone. The V gene is TRBV7-9, the J gene TRBJ2-2; 7 nucleotides agree with TRBD1. The CDR3 sequence is 18 residues long. Germline trimming cut 4 bases from V and 2 bases from J; bases unmatched to any gene: 13. CDR1 is SEHNR, CDR2 FQNEAQ, per germline (reference sequence). CDR3 region: CASSSGTGTADNTGELFF. The CDR3 DNA sequence: TGTGCCAGCAGCTCAGGTACCGGGACAGCCGATAACACCGGGGAGCTGTTTTTT.

The rearrangement joins TRBV2 to TRBJ1-1; perhaps TRBD1 as D (5 bases). CDR1 and CDR2 (germline): SNHLY, FYNNEI. Trimming left V 3 bases short and J 3 bases short, with 11 bases between. CDR3 size: 14 residues. In DNA, the CDR3 is TGTGCCAGCAGTGACGAGGGGAAGGACACTGAAGCTTTCTTT. Translation: CASSDEGKDTEAFF.

This chain joins TRBV5-4 and TRBJ1-2; 7 bases fit TRBD1. Germline V gene lookup returns CDR1 SGHNT and CDR2 YYREEE (reference sequence). The CDR3 is made up of 14 amino acids. V lost 2 bases and J lost 8; bases outside the gene matches: 9. The CDR3 coding sequence is TGTGCCAGCAGCTTTATCGACAGGGAAGAGGGCTACACCTTC. Amino acid sequence: CASSFIDREEGYTF.

CDR3 sequence: CAWSPTRGSHGYTF. The CDR3 DNA reads TGTGCCTGGAGTCCAACCCGGGGGTCTCATGGCTACACCTTC. The chain uses TRBV30 and TRBJ1-2, with a tentative D call TRBD1 (5 bases). Trimming shortened V by 2 bases and J by 6 bases, and 16 bases separated the two germline ends. The CDR3 consists of 14 residues. Germline CDR1 and CDR2: GTSNPN and SVGIG (reference sequence).

The rearrangement uses TRBV29-1 and TRBJ1-1, with D uncertain. CDR3 size: 13 residues. Germline V gene data show CDR1 as SQVTM and CDR2 as ANQGSEA. V was clipped by 5 bases and J by 1 base, with 11 bases between them. CDR3: CSVPSLGNTEAFF. DNA of the CDR3: TGCAGCGTTCCCTCGTTGGGGAACACTGAAGCTTTCTTT.

The V call is TRBV3-1 (or the pseudogene TRBV3-2), the J call TRBJ2-3; D possibly matches TRBD1 or TRBD2 (5 bases each). The germline V gene has CDR1 LGHDT and CDR2 YNNKEL (reference sequence). This CDR3 has 16 residues. Trimming cost V 0 bases and J 4 bases, with 14 bases left between them. The DNA for the CDR3 is TGTGCCAGCAGCCAAGATATAAGGGGACGGGCAGATACGCAGTATTTT. This gives the protein CASSQDIRGRADTQYF.

The gene calls are TRBV5-1 and TRBJ1-2, with TRBD1 matching over 9 bases. The germline V gene has CDR1 SGHRS and CDR2 YFSETQ. The V and J ends lost 3 bases and 1 base, in that order; junction bases with no gene match: 1. The CDR3 has 14 residues. CDR3 coding DNA: TGCGCCAGCAGCTGGGGACAGGGTAACTATGGCTACACCTTC. Protein sequence: CASSWGQGNYGYTF.

This rearrangement joins TRBV7-8 to TRBJ1-3; no clear D gene. The ends were cut back, 1 base at V and 1 base at J, with 5 bases in the middle. Germline V gene lookup returns CDR1 SGHVS and CDR2 FQNEAQ. The CDR3 is 14 amino acids. For the CDR3, the DNA is TGTGCCAGCAGCTTAGGGGGATCTGGAAACACCATATATTTT. Residues: CASSLGGSGNTIYF.

The rearrangement uses TRBV7-3 and TRBJ2-5; TRBD1 is a possible D gene (6 bases). V lost 5 bases and J lost 4, with 14 bases in between. Germline V gives CDR1 SGHTA, CDR2 FQGTGA. The CDR3 extends over 14 amino acids. The CDR3 sequence: CASSKGQRGETQYF. The CDR3 coding sequence is TGTGCCAGCAGCAAGGGACAAAGAGGAGAGACCCAGTACTTC.

The J gene is TRBJ1-2, the V gene TRBV19, with 7 bases matching TRBD1. The CDR3 contains 13 residues. The V and J ends lost 6 bases and 3 bases, in that order; junction bases with no gene match: 4. Per germline, CDR1 LNHDA and CDR2 SQIVND (reference sequence). In DNA form, the CDR3 reads TGTGCCAGTAGCCGGACAGGTGACTATGGCTACACCTTC. Translated, it gives CASSRTGDYGYTF. The full variable domain, completed using reference TRBV19 and TRBJ1-2, is DGGITQSPKYLFRKEGQNVTLSCEQNLNHDAMYWYRQDPGQGLRLIYYSQIVNDFQKGDIAEGYSVSREKKESFPLTVTSAQKNPTAFYLCASSRTGDYGYTFGSGTRLTVV.

The V call is TRBV3-1 (or the pseudogene TRBV3-2), the J call TRBJ2-5, with a possible D match to TRBD1 (6 bases). V was clipped by 1 base and J by 4 bases, with 16 bases between them. Looked up from germline, CDR1 is LGHDT and CDR2 is YNNKEL (reference sequence). The CDR3 is 16 residues long. CDR3 region: CASSQVRGGNGETQYF. CDR3 sequence (DNA): TGTGCCAGCAGCCAAGTCCGAGGGGGAAATGGAGAGACCCAGTACTTC.

V and J are TRBV3-1 (or the pseudogene TRBV3-2) and TRBJ2-2, with TRBD1 matching 7 bases. After removal of 5 bases from V and 1 base from J, the junction contained 4 bases not matched to a gene. The CDR3 covers 15 residues. Per the germline V gene, CDR1 is LGHDT and CDR2 is YNNKEL (reference sequence). CDR3 nucleotides: TGTGCCAGCAGCTCCGGGACAGTGAACACCGGGGAGCTGTTTTTT. Encoded protein: CASSSGTVNTGELFF.

The V gene is TRBV4-3, the J gene TRBJ1-1; the D is unclear. The CDR3 extends over 15 amino acids. The ends were cut back, 0 bases at V and 0 bases at J, with 8 bases in the middle. Per germline, CDR1 LGHNA and CDR2 YSLEER. CDR3 coding DNA: TGCGCCAGCAGCCAAGATCCACGGTTGAACACTGAAGCTTTCTTT. Translated: CASSQDPRLNTEAFF.

The chain has TRBV7-8 and TRBJ1-1, with D perhaps TRBD1 (5 bases). Germline CDR1 SGHVS, CDR2 FQNEAQ. This CDR3 contains 12 residues. Trimming took 5 bases from V and 10 from J, leaving 14 bases between them. CDR3 sequence reads: CASSPGGTRAFF. CDR3 in DNA: TGTGCCAGCAGCCCTGGGGGAACAAGAGCTTTCTTT.